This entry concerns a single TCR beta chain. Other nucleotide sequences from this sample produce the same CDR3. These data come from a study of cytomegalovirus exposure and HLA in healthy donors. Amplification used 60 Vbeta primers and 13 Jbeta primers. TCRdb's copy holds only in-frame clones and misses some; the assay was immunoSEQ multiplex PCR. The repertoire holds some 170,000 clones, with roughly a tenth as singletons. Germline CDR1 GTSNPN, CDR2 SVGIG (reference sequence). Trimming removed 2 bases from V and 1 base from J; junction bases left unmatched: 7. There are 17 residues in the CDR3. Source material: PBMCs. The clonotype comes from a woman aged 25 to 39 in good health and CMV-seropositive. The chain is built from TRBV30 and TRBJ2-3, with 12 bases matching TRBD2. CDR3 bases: TGTGCCTGGAGTCCCCTCGGACTAGCGGGACGCACAGATACGCAGTATTTT. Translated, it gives CAWSPLGLAGRTDTQYF.